This T cell receptor beta chain was identified during a study of CD8+ T cells in alopecia areata. Study at large: Severity of treated patients was scored by affected scalp percentage. Study-wide findings and caveats: A single nonresponder leaves the baseline CD8+ expansion link to response uncertain. Scalp samples also yield sequences from resident alphabeta T cells of normal skin.

The CDR3 contains 15 residues. Looked up from germline, CDR1 is MNHEY and CDR2 is SVGAGI. The germline V and J ends were trimmed by 4 bases and 0 bases, with 13 bases remaining between them. This clone was recorded a few times. What it recognizes is unknown. Described treatment: oral pan-JAK inhibitor, 5-10 mg twice daily. Lesional scalp punch biopsies and peripheral blood were collected from alopecia areata patients. Following RNA extraction, reverse transcription yielded cDNA that acted as the sequencing template. TCRdb keeps only in-frame clones here, not all; method: immunoSEQ multiplex PCR. The table shows about 76,000 clones, with around 67% occurring only once.

The specimen was CD8+ T cells sorted from blood, collected at week 24, from a patient treated with tofacitinib. This rearrangement joins TRBV6-5 to TRBJ2-7; D unresolved. The TCR was taken from a human donor with alopecia areata. The DNA of the CDR3 is TGTGCCAGCAGTTCGACGGCCCCCTTCTCCTACGAGCAGTACTTC. The encoded protein is CASSSTAPFSYEQYF.